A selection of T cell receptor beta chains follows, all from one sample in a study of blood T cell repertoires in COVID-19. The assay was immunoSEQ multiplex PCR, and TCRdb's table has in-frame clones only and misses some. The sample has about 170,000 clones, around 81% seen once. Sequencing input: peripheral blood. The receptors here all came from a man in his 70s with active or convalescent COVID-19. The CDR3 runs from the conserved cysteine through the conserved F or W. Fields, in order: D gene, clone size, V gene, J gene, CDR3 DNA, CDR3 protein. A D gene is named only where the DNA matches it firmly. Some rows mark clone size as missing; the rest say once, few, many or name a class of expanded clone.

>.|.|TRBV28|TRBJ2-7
TGTGCCAGCAGTTTTTTAGGGGGCTCCTACGAGCAGTACTTC
CASSFLGGSYEQYF
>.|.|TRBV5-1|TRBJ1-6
TGCGCCAGCAGCCTGCTAGGGGATAATTCACCCCTCCACTTT
CASSLLGDNSPLHF
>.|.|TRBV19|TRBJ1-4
TGTGCCAGTAGTATTACAGGGAGAGAAAAACTGTTTTTT
CASSITGREKLFF
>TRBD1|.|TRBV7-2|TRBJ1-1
TGTGCCAGCAGCTCGACAGGGTCAGAGAACACTGAAGCTTTCTTT
CASSSTGSENTEAFF
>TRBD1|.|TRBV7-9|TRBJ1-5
TGTGCCAGCAGTGGGACAGGGGAGCCCCAGCATTTT
CASSGTGEPQHF
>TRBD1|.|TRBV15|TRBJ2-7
TGTGCCACCAGCAGACCGTCGACAGGGTTAGCCGAGCAGTACTTC
CATSRPSTGLAEQYF
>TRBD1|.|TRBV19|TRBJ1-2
TGTGCCAGTAACCGCGGCGGCAGGGGGGCGGTCGACTATGGCTACACCTTC
CASNRGGRGAVDYGYTF
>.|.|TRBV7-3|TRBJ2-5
TGTGCCAGCAGCGCCCAGGGGGGGACCCAGTACTTC
CASSAQGGTQYF
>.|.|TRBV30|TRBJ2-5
TGTGCCTGGGACAGGCAAGAGACCCAGTACTTC
CAWDRQETQYF
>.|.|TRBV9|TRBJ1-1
TGTGCCAGCAGCCCGCTAGGTCCCAACACTGAAGCTTTCTTT
CASSPLGPNTEAFF
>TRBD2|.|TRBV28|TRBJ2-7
TGTGCCAGCAAAAAGCGGGGGACTTCTTTTTTCTACGAGCAGTACTTC
CASKKRGTSFFYEQYF
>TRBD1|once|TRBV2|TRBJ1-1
TGTGCCAGCAGTAACAGGGGGCCGGGCACTGAAGCTTTCTTT
CASSNRGPGTEAFF
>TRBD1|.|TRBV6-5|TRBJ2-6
TGTGCCAGCGGGACACAGGGGAAAGGGGCCAACGTCCTGACTTTC
CASGTQGKGANVLTF
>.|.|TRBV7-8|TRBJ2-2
TGTGCCAGCAGCTATCAGGGTTTGAACACCGGGGAGCTGTTTTTT
CASSYQGLNTGELFF
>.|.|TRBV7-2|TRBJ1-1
TGTGCCAGCAGCTCCAACCCCAGGGGCGCCGAGACTGAAGCTTTCTTT
CASSSNPRGAETEAFF
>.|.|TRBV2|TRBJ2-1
TGTGCCAGCAGCTTCGGGTCCTTCAATGAGCAGTTCTTC
CASSFGSFNEQFF
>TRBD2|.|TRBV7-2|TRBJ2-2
TGTGCCAGCAGCTTACTTAGCGGGGGGGCCCCCGGGGAGCTGTTTTTT
CASSLLSGGAPGELFF
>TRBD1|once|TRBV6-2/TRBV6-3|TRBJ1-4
TGTGCCAGCAGCCTTCGGGACAGAAAACTGTTTTTT
CASSLRDRKLFF
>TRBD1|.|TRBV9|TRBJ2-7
TGTGCCAGCAGCCCTCACGCCGGGACAGGGTCCTACGAGCAGTACTTC
CASSPHAGTGSYEQYF
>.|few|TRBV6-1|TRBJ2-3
TGTGCCAGCAGTGACCCTGGCACAGATACGCAGTATTTT
CASSDPGTDTQYF
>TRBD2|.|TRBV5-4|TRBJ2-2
TGTGCCAGCAGCCGCGGGGAGGGAACCGGGGAGCTGTTTTTT
CASSRGEGTGELFF
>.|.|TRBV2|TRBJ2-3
TGTGCCAGCAGCAAAAACACAGATACGCAGTATTTT
CASSKNTDTQYF
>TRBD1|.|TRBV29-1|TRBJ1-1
TGCAGCGTTGTTAAGGGGGCGGTTTGGGACACTGAAGCTTTCTTT
CSVVKGAVWDTEAFF
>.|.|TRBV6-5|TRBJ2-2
TGTGCCAGCAGGGGGCAGGGAAGGACCGGGGAGCTGTTTTTT
CASRGQGRTGELFF
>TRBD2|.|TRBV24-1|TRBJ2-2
TGTGCCACCAGTGATACTCGGGGAGGGGAGACCGGGGAGCTGTTTTTT
CATSDTRGGETGELFF
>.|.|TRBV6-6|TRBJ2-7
TGTGCCAGCAGTTACTATGAGGGTCCGAGCTCCTACGAGCAGTACTTC
CASSYYEGPSSYEQYF
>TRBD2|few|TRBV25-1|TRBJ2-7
TGTGCCAGCAGTGAAGGGGGGGCCTACGAGCAGTACTTC
CASSEGGAYEQYF
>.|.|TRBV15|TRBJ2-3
TGTGCCACCAGCAGAGGTACTACAGGGTTATTTGGAGATACGCAGTATTTT
CATSRGTTGLFGDTQYF
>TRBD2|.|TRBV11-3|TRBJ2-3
TGTGCCAGCAGCTTAGCAGGACTAGCGGGAGGCACAGATACGCAGTATTTT
CASSLAGLAGGTDTQYF
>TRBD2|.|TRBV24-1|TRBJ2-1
TGTGCCACCGGGCTAGCGGAAACCTCCTACAATGAGCAGTTCTTC
CATGLAETSYNEQFF
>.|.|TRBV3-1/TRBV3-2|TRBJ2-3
TGTGCCAGCAGCCAACGACCCACAGGGCCCTCTACAGCTCTGCAGTATTTT
CASSQRPTGPSTALQYF
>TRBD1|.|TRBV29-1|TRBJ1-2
TGCAGCGTTGAAGACCCCAGGGACAGGGGGCATGGCTACACCTTC
CSVEDPRDRGHGYTF
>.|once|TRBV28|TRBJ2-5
TGTGCCAGCAGTCCCCCCCTGGGGGCGACGCAAGAGACCCAGTACTTC
CASSPPLGATQETQYF
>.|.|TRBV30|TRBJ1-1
TGTGCCTGGACGCGGGGTGGCACTGAAGCTTTCTTT
CAWTRGGTEAFF
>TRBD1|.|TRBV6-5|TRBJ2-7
TGTGCCAGCAGTTACGCCGACAGGGGGGTCTACGAGCAGTACTTC
CASSYADRGVYEQYF
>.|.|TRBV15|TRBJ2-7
TGTGCCACCAGCAGACAGGGGACCTACGAGCAGTACTTC
CATSRQGTYEQYF
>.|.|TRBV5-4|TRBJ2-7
TGTGCCAGCAGCTGGGACTCCAACGAGCAGTACTTC
CASSWDSNEQYF
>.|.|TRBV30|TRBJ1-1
TGTGCCTGGAGTGTGGAGCGGAGGGGCACTGAAGCTTTCTTT
CAWSVERRGTEAFF
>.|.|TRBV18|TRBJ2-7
TGTGCCAGCTCCTACGGGACACCCGGGCACGAGCAGTACTTC
CASSYGTPGHEQYF
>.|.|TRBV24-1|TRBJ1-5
TGTGCCACCAGTGAGGCAGGGCGAAATCAGCCCCAGCATTTT
CATSEAGRNQPQHF
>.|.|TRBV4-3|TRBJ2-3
TGCGCCAGCAGCCAACTCAGCAGCCAGGGCACAGATACGCAGTATTTT
CASSQLSSQGTDTQYF
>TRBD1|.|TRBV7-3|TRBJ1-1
TGTGCCAGCAGCCGTGAAGTGGGACAGGGGGAAGCTTTCTTT
CASSREVGQGEAFF
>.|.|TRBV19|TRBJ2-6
TGTGCCAGTAGTCGAGGCCGGTCAGGGGCCAACGTCCTGACTTTC
CASSRGRSGANVLTF
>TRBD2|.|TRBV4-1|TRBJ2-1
TGCGCCAGCAGCCATGATCTAGCGGGGGTACGCAATGAGCAGTTCTTC
CASSHDLAGVRNEQFF
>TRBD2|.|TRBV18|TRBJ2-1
TGTGCCAGCTCACCCACCCTAGCGGGGGGGGATGAGCAGTTCTTC
CASSPTLAGGDEQFF
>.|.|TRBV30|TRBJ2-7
TGTGCCTGGAGTGTATGGGCAGGGGAGAGCGAGCAGTACTTC
CAWSVWAGESEQYF
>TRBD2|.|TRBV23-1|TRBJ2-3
TGCGCCAGCAGTCAAGGGACTAGCGGGACCCGGGCAGATACGCAGTATTTT
CASSQGTSGTRADTQYF
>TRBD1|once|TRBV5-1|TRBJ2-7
TGCGCCAGCAGCTTACGGACAGGCGGCTACGAGCAGTACTTC
CASSLRTGGYEQYF
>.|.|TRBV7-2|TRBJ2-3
TGTGCCAGCAGCTTGCATCCATTACAGTCCGCAGATACGCAGTATTTT
CASSLHPLQSADTQYF
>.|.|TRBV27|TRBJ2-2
TGTGCCAGCAGTCTATCCGGGAGGAACACCGGGGAGCTGTTTTTT
CASSLSGRNTGELFF
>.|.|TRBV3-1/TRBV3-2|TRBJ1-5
TGTGCCAGCAGCCACCTTTGGGTAGGGGCGAGCAATCAGCCCCAGCATTTT
CASSHLWVGASNQPQHF
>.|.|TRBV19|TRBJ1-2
TGTGCCAGTAGTAGCACAGGGCAAGGCTATGGCTACACCTTC
CASSSTGQGYGYTF
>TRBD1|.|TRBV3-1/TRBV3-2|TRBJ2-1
TGTGCCAGCAGCCCGGGACAGGCGATCTACAATGAGCAGTTCTTC
CASSPGQAIYNEQFF
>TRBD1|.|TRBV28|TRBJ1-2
TGTGCCAGCAGGACCGGAGGGACAGCACATGGCTACACCTTC
CASRTGGTAHGYTF
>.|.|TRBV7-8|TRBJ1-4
TGTGCCAGCAGCCCACAGCGGGGGGAAAAACTGTTTTTT
CASSPQRGEKLFF